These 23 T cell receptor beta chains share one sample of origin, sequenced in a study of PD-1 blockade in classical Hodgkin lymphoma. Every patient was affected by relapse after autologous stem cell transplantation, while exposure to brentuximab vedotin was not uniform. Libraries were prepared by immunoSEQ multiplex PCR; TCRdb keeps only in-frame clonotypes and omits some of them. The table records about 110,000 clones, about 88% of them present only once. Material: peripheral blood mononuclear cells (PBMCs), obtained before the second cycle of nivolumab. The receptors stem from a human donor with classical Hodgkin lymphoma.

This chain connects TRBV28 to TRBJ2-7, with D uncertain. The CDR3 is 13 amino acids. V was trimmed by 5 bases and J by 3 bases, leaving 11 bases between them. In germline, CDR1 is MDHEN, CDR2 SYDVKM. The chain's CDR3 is CASSDPLDYEQYF. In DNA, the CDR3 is TGTGCCAGCAGTGACCCCCTAGACTACGAGCAGTACTTC.

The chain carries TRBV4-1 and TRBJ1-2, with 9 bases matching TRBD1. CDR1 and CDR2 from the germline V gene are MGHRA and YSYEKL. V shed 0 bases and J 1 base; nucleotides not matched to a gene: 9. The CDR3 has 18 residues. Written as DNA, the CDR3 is TGCGCCAGCAGCCAAGATCCCGGGACAGGGCTGCTTAACTATGGCTACACCTTC. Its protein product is CASSQDPGTGLLNYGYTF.

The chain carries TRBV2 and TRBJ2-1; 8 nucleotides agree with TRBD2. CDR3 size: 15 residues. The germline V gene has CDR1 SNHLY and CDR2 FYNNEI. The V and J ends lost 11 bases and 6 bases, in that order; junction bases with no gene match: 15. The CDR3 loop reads CAGTGDGLASNEQFF. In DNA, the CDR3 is TGTGCCGGGACGGGTGACGGACTAGCCTCCAATGAGCAGTTCTTC.

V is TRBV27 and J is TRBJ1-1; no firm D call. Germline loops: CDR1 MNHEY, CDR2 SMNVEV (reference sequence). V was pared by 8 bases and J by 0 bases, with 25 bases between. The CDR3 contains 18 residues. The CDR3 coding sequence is TGTGCCAGCTCAAAGACGATTGGCATGGCGGGCCTGAACACTGAAGCTTTCTTT. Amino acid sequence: CASSKTIGMAGLNTEAFF.

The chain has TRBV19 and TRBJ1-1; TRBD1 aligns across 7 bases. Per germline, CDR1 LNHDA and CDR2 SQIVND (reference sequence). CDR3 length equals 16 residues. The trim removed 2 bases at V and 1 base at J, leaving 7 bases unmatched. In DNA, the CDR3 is TGTGCCAGTAGTATATCTGGACAGGATACGAACACTGAAGCTTTCTTT. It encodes CASSISGQDTNTEAFF.

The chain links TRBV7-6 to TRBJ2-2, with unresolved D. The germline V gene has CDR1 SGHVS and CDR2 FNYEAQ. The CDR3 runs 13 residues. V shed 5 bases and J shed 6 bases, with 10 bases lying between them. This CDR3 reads CASSLRIAGELFF. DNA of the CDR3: TGTGCCAGCAGCCTACGGATAGCCGGGGAGCTGTTTTTT.

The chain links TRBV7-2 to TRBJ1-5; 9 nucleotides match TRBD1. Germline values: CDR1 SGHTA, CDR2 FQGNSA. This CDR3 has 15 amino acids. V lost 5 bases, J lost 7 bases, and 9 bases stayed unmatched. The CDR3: CASSLRTGEGQPQHF. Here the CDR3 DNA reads TGTGCCAGCAGCCTTCGGACAGGGGAAGGACAGCCCCAGCATTTT.

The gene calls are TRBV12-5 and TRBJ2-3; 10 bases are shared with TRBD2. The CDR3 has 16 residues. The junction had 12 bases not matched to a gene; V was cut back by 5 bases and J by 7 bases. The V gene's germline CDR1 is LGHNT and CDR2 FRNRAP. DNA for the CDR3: TGTGCTAGTGGTGAGGGGACTAGCGTGGGTGTGAATACGCAGTATTTT. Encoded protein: CASGEGTSVGVNTQYF.

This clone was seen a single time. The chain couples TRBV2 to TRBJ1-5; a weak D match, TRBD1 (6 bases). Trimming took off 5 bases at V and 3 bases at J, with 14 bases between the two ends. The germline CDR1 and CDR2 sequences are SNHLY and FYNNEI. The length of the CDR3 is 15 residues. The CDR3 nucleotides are TGTGCCAGCAGTAGAAGGGACATAGCCAATCAGCCCCAGCATTTT. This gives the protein CASSRRDIANQPQHF.

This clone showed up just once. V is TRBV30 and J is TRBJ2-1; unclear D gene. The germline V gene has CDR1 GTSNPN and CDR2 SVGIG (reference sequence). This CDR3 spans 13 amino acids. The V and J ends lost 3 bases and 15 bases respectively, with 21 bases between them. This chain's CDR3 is CAWRRSGSLASFF. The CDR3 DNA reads TGTGCCTGGAGGCGATCAGGCAGTTTAGCTTCGTTCTTC.

The CDR3 is CASSLGLAGGSDTQYF. The CDR3 coding sequence is TGTGCCAGCAGCTTGGGTCTAGCGGGAGGCTCAGATACGCAGTATTTT. The chain employs TRBV5-4 and TRBJ2-3; 11 positions match TRBD2. This CDR3 contains 16 residues. Germline CDR1 is SGHNT and CDR2 is YYREEE (reference sequence). V was clipped by 0 bases and J by 4 bases; unmatched bases: 4.

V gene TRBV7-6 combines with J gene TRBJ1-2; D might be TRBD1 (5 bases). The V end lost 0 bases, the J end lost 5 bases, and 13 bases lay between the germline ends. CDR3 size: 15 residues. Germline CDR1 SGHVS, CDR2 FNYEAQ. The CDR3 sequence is CASSLASAGPYGYTF. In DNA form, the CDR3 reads TGTGCCAGCAGCTTAGCGTCGGCAGGGCCATATGGCTACACCTTC.

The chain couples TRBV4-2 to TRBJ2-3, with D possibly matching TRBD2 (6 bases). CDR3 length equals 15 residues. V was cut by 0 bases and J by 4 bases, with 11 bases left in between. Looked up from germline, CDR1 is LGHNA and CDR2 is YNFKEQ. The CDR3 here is CASSQDGSPSDTQYF. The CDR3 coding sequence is TGTGCCAGCAGCCAAGACGGGAGTCCTTCAGATACGCAGTATTTT.

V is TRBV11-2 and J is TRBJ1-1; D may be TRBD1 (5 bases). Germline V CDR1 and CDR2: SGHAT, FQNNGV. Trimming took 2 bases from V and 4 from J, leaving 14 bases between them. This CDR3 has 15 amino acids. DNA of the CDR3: TGTGCCAGCAGCTTAACTACCGGCAGGGTCACTGAAGCTTTCTTT. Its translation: CASSLTTGRVTEAFF.

CDR3 residues: CSVELTAVGTGELFF. The CDR3 region has the DNA TGCAGCGTTGAACTTACAGCGGTAGGGACCGGGGAGCTGTTTTTT. The chain joins TRBV29-1 to TRBJ2-2; D perhaps matches TRBD2 (5 bases). Trimming stripped 2 bases from V and 5 bases from J, with 15 bases between. Germline V gene lookup returns CDR1 SQVTM and CDR2 ANQGSEA. This CDR3 spans 15 amino acids.

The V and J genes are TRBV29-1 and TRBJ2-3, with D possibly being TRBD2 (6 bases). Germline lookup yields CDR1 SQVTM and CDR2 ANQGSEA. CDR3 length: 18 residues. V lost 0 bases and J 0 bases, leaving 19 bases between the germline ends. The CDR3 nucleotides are TGCAGCGTTGAAGACCCCCTCGTATTGGCGGGGAGCACAGATACGCAGTATTTT. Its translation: CSVEDPLVLAGSTDTQYF.

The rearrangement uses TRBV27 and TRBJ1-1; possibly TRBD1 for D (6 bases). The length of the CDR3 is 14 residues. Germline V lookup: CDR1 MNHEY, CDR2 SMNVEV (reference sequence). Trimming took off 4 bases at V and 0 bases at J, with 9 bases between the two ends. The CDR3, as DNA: TGTGCCAGCAGTTCCGGACAGATGAACACTGAAGCTTTCTTT. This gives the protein CASSSGQMNTEAFF.

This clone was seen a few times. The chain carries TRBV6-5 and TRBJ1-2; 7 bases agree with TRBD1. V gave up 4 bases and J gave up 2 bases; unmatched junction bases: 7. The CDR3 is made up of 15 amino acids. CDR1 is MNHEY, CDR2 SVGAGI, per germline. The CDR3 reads CASSSQGGANYGYTF. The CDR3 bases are TGTGCCAGCAGTTCCCAGGGGGGAGCGAACTATGGCTACACCTTC.

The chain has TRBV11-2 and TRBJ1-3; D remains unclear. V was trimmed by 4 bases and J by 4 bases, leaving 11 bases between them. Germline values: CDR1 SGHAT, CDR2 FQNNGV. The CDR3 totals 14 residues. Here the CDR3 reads CASSSKQGGNTIYF. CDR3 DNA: TGTGCCAGCAGCTCTAAACAAGGGGGAAACACCATATATTTT.

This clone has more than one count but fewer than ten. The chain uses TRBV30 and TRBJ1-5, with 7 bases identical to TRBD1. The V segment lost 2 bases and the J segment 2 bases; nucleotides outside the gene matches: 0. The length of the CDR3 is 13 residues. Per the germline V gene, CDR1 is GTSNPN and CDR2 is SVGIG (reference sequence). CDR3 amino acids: CAWSTGGNQPQHF. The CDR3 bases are TGTGCCTGGAGTACAGGGGGCAATCAGCCCCAGCATTTT.

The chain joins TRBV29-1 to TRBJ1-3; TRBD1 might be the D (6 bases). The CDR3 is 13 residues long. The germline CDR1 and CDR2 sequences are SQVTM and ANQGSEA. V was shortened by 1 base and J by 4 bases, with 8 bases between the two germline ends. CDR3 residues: CSVEGGLGNTIYF. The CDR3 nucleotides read TGCAGCGTTGAAGGGGGGCTGGGAAACACCATATATTTT.

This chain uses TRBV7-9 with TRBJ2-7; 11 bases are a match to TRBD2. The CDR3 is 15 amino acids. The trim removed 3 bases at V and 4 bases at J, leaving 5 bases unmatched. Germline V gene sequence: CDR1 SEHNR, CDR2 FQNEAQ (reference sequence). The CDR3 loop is CASSLRLAGRYEQYF. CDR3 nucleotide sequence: TGTGCCAGCAGCTTGCGACTAGCGGGAAGGTACGAGCAGTACTTC.

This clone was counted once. CDR3 sequence: CASSDPGQGSTDTQYF. The CDR3 DNA reads TGTGCCAGCAGTGACCCGGGACAGGGGAGCACAGATACGCAGTATTTT. The chain has TRBV6-1 and TRBJ2-3; 10 bases are a match to TRBD1. This CDR3 is 16 amino acids long. Germline CDR1 and CDR2: MNHNS and SASEGT. V was clipped by 3 bases and J by 0 bases; unmatched bases: 3.